This T cell receptor beta chain was recorded in a study of OX40 agonist ivuxolimab in advanced cancers. Whole-study context: Allowance was made for prior anti-PD-1, anti-PD-L1 or anti-CTLA-4 therapy, and about 44% had some. Study-level results: Dose levels from 0.1 to 3.0 mg/kg saw CD4+ and CD8+ blood T cells expand clonally by week 6.

TCRdb's table, derived via immunoSEQ multiplex PCR, lists solely in-frame clones and lacks some. The sample includes approximately 66,000 clones, around 85% seen only once; the top ten take 0.83%. In this sample, this clone turned up a few times. Its antigen remains unidentified. The sample in question was CD4+ or CD8+ T cells sorted from blood, obtained in a trial of the OX40 agonist ivuxolimab. The TCR was taken from an adult with an advanced solid tumor such as melanoma, head and neck, liver or kidney cancer.

The CDR3 is CASSRDLRYEQYF. CDR3 DNA: TGTGCCAGCAGTCGGGACCTCCGCTACGAGCAGTACTTC. The rearrangement uses TRBV2 and TRBJ2-7; D may be TRBD1 or TRBD2 (5 bases each). CDR3 length: 13 residues. Trimming removed 5 bases from V and 3 bases from J, with 11 bases in between. From germline, CDR1 is SNHLY and CDR2 FYNNEI.